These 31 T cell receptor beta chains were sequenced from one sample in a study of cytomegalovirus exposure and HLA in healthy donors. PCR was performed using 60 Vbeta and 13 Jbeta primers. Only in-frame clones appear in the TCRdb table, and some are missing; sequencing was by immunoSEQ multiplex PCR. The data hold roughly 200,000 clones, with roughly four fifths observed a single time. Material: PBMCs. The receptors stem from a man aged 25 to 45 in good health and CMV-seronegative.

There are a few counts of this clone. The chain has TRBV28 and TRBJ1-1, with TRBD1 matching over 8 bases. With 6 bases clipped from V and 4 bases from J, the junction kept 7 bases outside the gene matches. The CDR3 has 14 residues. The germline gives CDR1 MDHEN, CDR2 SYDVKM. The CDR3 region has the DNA TGTGCCAGCAGAACAACAGGGGGTTTCACTGAAGCTTTCTTT. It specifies CASRTTGGFTEAFF.

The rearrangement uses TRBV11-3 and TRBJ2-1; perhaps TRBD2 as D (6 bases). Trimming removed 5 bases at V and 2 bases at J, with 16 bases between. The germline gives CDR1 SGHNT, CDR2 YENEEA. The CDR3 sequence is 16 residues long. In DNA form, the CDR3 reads TGTGCCAGCAGCGCAACCGGGACTTTCCCCTACAATGAGCAGTTCTTC. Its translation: CASSATGTFPYNEQFF.

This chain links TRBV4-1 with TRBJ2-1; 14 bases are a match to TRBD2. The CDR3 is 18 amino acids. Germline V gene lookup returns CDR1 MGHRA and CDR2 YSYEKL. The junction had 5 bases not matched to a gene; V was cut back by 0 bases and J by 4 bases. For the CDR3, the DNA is TGCGCCAGCAGCCAAGATAGGGGACTAGCGGGAGATTACAATGAGCAGTTCTTC. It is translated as CASSQDRGLAGDYNEQFF.

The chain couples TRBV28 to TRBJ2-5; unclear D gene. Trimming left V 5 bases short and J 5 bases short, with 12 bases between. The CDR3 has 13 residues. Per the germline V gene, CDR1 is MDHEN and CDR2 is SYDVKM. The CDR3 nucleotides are TGTGCCAGCAGTGAGCCCCGCAGGGAGACCCAGTACTTC. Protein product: CASSEPRRETQYF.

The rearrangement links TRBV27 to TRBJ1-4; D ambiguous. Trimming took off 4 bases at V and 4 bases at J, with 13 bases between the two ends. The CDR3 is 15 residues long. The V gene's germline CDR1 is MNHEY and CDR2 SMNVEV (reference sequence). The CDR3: CASSSRYRGNEKLFF. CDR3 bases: TGTGCCAGCAGTTCCCGGTATCGTGGTAATGAAAAACTGTTTTTT.

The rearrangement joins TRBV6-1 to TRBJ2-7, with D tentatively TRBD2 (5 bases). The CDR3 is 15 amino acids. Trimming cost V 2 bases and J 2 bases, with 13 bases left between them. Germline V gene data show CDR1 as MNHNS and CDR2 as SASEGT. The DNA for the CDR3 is TGTGCCAGCAGTGAAATCGATTGGGAGACCTACGAGCAGTACTTC. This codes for CASSEIDWETYEQYF.

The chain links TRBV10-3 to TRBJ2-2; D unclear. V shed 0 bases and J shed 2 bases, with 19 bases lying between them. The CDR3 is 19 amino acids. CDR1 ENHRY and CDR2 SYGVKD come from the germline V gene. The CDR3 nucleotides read TGTGCCATCAGTGAGTCGATTCTGACTTCCCACCGAAACACCGGGGAGCTGTTTTTT. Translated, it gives CAISESILTSHRNTGELFF.

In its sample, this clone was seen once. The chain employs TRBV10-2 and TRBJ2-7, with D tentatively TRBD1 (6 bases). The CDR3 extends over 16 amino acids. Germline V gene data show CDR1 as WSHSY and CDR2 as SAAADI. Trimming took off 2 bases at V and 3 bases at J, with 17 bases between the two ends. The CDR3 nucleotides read TGCGCCAGCAGTGAGATGGGTAGGGGGAGAAACTACGAGCAGTACTTC. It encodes CASSEMGRGRNYEQYF.

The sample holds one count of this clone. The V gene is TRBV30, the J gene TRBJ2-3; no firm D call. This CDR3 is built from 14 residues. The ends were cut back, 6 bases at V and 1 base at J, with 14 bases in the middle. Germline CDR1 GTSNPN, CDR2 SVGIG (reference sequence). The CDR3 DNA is TGTGCCTGCCAATGGTCGGCGGGCACAGATACGCAGTATTTT. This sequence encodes CACQWSAGTDTQYF.

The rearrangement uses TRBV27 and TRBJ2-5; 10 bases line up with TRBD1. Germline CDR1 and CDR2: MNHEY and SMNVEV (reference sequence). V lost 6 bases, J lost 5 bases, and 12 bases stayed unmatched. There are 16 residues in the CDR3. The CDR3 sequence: CASSSPRTGGEETQYF. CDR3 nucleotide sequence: TGTGCCAGCAGCTCACCCCGGACAGGGGGTGAGGAGACCCAGTACTTC.

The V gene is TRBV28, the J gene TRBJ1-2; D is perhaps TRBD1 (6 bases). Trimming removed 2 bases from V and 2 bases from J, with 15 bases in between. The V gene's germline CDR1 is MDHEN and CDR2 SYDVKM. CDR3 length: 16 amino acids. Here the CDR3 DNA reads TGTGCCAGCAGTTTAGGCAGGGGAAGGGGAAACTATGGCTACACCTTC. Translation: CASSLGRGRGNYGYTF.

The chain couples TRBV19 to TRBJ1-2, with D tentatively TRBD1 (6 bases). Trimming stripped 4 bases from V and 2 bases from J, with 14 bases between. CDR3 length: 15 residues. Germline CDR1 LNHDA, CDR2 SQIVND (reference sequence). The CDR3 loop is CASSTQTGTNYGYTF. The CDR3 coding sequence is TGTGCCAGTAGTACCCAGACAGGAACCAACTATGGCTACACCTTC.

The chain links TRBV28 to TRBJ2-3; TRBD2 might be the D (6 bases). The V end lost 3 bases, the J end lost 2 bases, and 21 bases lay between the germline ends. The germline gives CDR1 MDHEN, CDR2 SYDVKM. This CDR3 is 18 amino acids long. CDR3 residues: CASSFPRLGRGTTDTQYF. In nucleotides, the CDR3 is TGTGCCAGCAGTTTTCCACGCCTAGGGCGGGGCACCACAGATACGCAGTATTTT.

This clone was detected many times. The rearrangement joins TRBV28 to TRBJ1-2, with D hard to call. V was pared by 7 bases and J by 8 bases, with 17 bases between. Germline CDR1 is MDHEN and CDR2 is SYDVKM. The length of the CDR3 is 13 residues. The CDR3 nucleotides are TGTGCCAGCATACCCGATCCACCCAGGGGCTACACCTTC. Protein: CASIPDPPRGYTF.

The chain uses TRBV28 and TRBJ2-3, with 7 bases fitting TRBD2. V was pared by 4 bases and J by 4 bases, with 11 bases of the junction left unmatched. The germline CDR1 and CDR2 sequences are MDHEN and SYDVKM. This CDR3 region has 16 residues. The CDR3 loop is CASSSKAGRLSDTQYF. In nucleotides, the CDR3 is TGTGCCAGCAGTTCAAAAGCGGGAAGGCTCTCAGATACGCAGTATTTT.

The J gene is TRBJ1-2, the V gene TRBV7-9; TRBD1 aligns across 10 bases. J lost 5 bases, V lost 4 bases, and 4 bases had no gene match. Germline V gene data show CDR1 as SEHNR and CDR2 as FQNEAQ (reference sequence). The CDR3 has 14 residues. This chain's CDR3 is CASSSGTGAYGYTF. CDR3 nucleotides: TGTGCCAGCAGCTCGGGGACAGGGGCATATGGCTACACCTTC.

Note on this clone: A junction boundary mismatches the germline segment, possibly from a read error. CDR3: CSSGGLNTEAFF. In DNA, the CDR3 is TGTTCCAGCGGAGGTCTTAACACTGAAGCTTTCTTT. This rearrangement joins TRBV7-9 to TRBJ1-1; D not certain. In germline, CDR1 is SEHNR, CDR2 FQNEAQ (reference sequence). The CDR3 runs to 12 residues.

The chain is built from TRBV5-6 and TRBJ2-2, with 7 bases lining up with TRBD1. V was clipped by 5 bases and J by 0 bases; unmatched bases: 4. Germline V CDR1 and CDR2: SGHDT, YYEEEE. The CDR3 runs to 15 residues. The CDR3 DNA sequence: TGTGCCAGCAGATACGGGACAGCGAACACCGGGGAGCTGTTTTTT. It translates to CASRYGTANTGELFF.

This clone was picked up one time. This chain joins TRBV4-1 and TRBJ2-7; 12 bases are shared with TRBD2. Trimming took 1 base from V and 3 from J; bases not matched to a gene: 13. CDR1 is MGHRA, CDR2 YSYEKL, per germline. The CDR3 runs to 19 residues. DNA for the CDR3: TGCGCCAGCAGCCAAGCCACGGGACTAGCGGGTTTGGGTGACTACGAGCAGTACTTC. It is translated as CASSQATGLAGLGDYEQYF.

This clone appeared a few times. CDR3 nucleotide sequence: TGTGCCAGCAGTCCCCGAGGGTCCACAGATACGCAGTATTTT. Translating it yields CASSPRGSTDTQYF. The chain employs TRBV6-1 and TRBJ2-3; D might be TRBD2 (5 bases). Germline CDR1 and CDR2: MNHNS and SASEGT. Trimming took off 5 bases at V and 2 bases at J, with 11 bases between the two ends. The length of the CDR3 is 14 residues.

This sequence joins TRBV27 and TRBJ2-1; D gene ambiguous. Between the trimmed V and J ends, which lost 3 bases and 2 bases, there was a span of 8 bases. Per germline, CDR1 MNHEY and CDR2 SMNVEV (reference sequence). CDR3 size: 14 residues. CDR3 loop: CASSLVRPYNEQFF. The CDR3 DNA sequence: TGTGCCAGCAGTTTGGTGCGCCCCTACAATGAGCAGTTCTTC.

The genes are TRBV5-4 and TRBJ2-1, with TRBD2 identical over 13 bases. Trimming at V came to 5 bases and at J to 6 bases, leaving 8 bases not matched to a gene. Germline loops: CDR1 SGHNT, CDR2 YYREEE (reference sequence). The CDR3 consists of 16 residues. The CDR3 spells CASRELAGGPFNEQFF. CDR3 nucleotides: TGTGCCAGCAGGGAACTAGCGGGAGGGCCTTTCAATGAGCAGTTCTTC.

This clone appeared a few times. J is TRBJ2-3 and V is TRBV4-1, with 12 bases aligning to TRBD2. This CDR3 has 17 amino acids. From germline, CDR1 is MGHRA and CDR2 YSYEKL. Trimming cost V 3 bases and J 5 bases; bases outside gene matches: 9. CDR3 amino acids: CASSHEGLAGYKDTQYF. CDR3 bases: TGCGCCAGCAGCCACGAAGGACTAGCGGGATATAAAGATACGCAGTATTTT.

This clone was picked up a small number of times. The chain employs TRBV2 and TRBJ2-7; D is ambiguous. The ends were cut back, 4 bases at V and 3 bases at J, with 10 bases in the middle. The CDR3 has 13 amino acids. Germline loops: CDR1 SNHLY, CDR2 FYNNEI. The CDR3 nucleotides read TGTGCCAGCAGTGTAGACTGGTTCTACGAGCAGTACTTC. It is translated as CASSVDWFYEQYF. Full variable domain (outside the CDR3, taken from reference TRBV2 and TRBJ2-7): EPEVTQTPSHQVTQMGQEVILRCVPISNHLYFYWYRQILGQKVEFLVSFYNNEISEKSEIFDDQFSVERPDGSNFTLKIRSTKLEDSAMYFCASSVDWFYEQYFGPGTRLTVT.

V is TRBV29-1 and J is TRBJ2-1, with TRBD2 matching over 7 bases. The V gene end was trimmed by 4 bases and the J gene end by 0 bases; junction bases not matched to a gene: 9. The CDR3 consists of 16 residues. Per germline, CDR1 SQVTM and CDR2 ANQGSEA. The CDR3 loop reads CSVANKLALSYNEQFF. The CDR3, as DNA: TGCAGCGTTGCTAATAAACTAGCGCTCTCCTACAATGAGCAGTTCTTC.

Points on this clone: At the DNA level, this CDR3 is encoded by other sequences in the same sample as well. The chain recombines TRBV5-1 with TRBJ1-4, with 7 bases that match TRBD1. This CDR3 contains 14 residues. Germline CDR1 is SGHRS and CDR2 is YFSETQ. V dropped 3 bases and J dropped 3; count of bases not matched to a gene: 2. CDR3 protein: CASSSGGANEKLFF. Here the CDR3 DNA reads TGCGCCAGCAGCTCAGGGGGTGCTAATGAAAAACTGTTTTTT.

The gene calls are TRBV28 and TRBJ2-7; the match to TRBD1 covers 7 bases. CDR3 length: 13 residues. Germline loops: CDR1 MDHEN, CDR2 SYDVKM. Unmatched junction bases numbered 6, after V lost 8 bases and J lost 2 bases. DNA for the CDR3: TGTGCCAGCGGACAGACAGGGCCCTACGAGCAGTACTTC. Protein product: CASGQTGPYEQYF.

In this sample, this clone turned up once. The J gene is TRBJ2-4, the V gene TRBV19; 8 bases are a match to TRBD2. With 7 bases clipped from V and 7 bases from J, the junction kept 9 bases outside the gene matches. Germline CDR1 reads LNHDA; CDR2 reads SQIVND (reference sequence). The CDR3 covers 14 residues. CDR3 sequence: CASKTSGMGNIQYF. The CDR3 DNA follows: TGTGCCAGTAAAACTAGCGGAATGGGGAACATTCAGTACTTC.

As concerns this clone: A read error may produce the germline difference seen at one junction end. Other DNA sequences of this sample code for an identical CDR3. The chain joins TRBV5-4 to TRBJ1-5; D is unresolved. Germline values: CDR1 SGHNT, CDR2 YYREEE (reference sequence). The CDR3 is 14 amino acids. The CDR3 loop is CASSDRERNQPQHF. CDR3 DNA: TGCGCCAGCAGCGACCGGGAACGCAATCAGCCCCAGCATTTT. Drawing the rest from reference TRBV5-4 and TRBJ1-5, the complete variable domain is ETGVTQSPTHLIKTRGQQVTLRCSSQSGHNTVSWYQQALGQGPQFIFQYYREEENGRGNFPPRFSGLQFPNYSSELNVNALELDDSALYLCASSDRERNQPQHFGDGTRLSIL.

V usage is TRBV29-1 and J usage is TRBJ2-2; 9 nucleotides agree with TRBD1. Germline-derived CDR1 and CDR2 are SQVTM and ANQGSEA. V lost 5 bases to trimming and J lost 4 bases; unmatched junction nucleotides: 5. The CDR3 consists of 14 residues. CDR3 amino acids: CSVSPGQGTGELFF. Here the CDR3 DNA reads TGCAGCGTTAGTCCGGGACAGGGCACCGGGGAGCTGTTTTTT.

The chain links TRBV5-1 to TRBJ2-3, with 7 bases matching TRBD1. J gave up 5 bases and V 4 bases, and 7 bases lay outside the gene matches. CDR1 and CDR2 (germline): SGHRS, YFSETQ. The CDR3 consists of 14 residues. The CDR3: CASSTGQVGDTQYF. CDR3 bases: TGCGCCAGCAGCACCGGACAGGTTGGAGATACGCAGTATTTT.